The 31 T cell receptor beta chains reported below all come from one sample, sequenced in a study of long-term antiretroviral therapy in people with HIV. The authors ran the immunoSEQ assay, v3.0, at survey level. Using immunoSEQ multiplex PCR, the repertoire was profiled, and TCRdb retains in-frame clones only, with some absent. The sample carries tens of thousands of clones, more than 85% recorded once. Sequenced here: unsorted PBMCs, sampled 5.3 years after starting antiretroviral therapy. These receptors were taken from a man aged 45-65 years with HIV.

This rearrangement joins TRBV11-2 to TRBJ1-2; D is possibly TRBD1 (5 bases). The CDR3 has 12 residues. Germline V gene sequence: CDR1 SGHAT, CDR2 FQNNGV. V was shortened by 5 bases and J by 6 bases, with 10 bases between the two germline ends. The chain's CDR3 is CASSMGGNGYTF. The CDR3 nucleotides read TGTGCCAGCAGCATGGGGGGGAATGGCTACACCTTC.

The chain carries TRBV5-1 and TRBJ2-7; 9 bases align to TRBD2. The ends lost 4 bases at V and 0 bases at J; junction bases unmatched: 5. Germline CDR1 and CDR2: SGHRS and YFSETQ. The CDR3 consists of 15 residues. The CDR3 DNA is TGCGCCAGCAGCCCCGGGACTAGCAGCTCCTACGAGCAGTACTTC. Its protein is CASSPGTSSSYEQYF.

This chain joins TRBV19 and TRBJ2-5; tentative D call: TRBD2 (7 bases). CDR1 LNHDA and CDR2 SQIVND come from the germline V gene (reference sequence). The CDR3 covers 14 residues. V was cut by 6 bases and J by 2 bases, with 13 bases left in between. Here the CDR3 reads CASRLRGGQETQYF. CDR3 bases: TGTGCCAGTAGGCTGAGGGGGGGTCAAGAGACCCAGTACTTC. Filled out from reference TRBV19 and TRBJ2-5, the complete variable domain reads DGGITQSPKYLFRKEGQNVTLSCEQNLNHDAMYWYRQDPGQGLRLIYYSQIVNDFQKGDIAEGYSVSREKKESFPLTVTSAQKNPTAFYLCASRLRGGQETQYFGPGTRLLVL.

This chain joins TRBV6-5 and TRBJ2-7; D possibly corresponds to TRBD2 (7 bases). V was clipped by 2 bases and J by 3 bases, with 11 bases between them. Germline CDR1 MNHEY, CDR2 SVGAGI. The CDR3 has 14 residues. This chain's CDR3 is CASSYGRGLYEQYF. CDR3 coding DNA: TGTGCCAGCAGTTACGGGCGGGGGCTCTACGAGCAGTACTTC.

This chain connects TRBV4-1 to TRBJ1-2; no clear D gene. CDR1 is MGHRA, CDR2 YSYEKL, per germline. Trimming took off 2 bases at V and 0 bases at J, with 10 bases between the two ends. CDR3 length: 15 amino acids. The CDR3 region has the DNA TGCGCCAGCAGCCAACCCTACGACGCTAACTATGGCTACACCTTC. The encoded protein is CASSQPYDANYGYTF.

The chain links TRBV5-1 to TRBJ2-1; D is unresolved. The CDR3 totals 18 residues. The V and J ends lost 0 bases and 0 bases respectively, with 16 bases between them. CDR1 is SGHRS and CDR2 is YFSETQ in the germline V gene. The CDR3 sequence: CASSLALGISSSYNEQFF. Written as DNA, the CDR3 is TGCGCCAGCAGCTTGGCGCTGGGGATTTCAAGCTCCTACAATGAGCAGTTCTTC.

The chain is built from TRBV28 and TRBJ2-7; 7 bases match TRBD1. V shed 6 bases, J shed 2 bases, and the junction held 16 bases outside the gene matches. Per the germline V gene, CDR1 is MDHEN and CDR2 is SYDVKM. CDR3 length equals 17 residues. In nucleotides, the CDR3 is TGTGCCAGCAGCACGATCAGCGGCGACGACAGGGCCTACGAGCAGTACTTC. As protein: CASSTISGDDRAYEQYF.

The CDR3, as DNA: TGTGCCAGCAGTTATGAAGGGGCGCGGTACGAGCAGTACTTC. Translation: CASSYEGARYEQYF. The gene calls are TRBV6-5 and TRBJ2-7, with D tentatively TRBD1 (5 bases). The CDR3 sequence is 14 residues long. V was trimmed by 3 bases and J by 4 bases, leaving 13 bases between them. Germline V gives CDR1 MNHEY, CDR2 SVGAGI.

The CDR3 DNA is TGCGCCAGCAGCTTGGAGGGGAAGGTCTACGAGCAGTACTTC. Translation gives CASSLEGKVYEQYF. The V gene is TRBV5-1, the J gene TRBJ2-7, with a possible D match to TRBD1 (5 bases). CDR3 size: 14 residues. V dropped 0 bases and J dropped 3 bases, with 10 bases sitting between them. Germline V gene lookup returns CDR1 SGHRS and CDR2 YFSETQ.

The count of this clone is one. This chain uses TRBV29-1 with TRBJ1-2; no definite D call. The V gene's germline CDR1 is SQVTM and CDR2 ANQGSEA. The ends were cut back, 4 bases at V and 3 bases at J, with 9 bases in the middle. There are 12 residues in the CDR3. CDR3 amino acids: CSVVRAYYGYTF. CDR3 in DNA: TGCAGCGTTGTAAGGGCCTACTATGGCTACACCTTC.

In DNA form, the CDR3 reads TGCGCCAGCAGTTTCGACAACGAGCAGTACTTC. It yields the protein CASSFDNEQYF. The genes are TRBV4-1 and TRBJ2-7, with D unresolved. CDR3 length: 11 amino acids. V lost 6 bases to trimming and J lost 5 bases, with 8 bases between them. Germline V CDR1 and CDR2: MGHRA, YSYEKL.

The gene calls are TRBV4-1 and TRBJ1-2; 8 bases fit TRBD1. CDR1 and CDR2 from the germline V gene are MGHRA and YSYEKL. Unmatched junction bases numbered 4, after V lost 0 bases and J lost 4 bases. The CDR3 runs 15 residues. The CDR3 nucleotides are TGCGCCAGCAGCCAAGACACAGGGGGACCCTATGGCTACACCTTC. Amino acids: CASSQDTGGPYGYTF.

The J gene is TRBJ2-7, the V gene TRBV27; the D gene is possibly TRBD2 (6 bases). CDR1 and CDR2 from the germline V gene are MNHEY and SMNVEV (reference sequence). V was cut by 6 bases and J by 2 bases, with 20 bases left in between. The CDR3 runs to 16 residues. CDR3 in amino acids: CASRGGEGYHTYEQYF. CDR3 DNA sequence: TGTGCCAGCAGGGGGGGTGAAGGGTATCATACCTACGAGCAGTACTTC.

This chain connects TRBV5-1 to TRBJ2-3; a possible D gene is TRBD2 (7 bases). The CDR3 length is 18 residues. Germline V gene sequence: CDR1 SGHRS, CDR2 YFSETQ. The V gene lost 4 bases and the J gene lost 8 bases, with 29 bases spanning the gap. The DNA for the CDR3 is TGCGCCAGCAGCCCCCGTGTAGGGGGGGCCTCGGCAGCGGGTACGCAGTATTTT. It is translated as CASSPRVGGASAAGTQYF.

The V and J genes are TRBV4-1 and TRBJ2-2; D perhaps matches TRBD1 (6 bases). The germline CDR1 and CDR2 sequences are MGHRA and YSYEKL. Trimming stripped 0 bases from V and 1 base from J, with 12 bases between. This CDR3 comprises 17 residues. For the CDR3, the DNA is TGCGCCAGCAGCCAAGATCCCACAGGGTGGAACACCGGGGAGCTGTTTTTT. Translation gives CASSQDPTGWNTGELFF.

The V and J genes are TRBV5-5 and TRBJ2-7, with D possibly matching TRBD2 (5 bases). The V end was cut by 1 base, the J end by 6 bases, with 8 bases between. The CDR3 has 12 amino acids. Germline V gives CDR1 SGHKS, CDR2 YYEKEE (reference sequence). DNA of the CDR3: TGTGCCAGCAGCTTGTCGGGGTCCGAGCAGTACTTC. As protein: CASSLSGSEQYF.

In DNA form, the CDR3 reads TGCGCCAGCAGCTTGGTATTTCAGGGCTCCCTGGTCTATGGCTACACCTTC. This translates into CASSLVFQGSLVYGYTF. This chain connects TRBV5-1 to TRBJ1-2, with D perhaps TRBD1 (5 bases). The ends were cut back, 0 bases at V and 4 bases at J, with 19 bases in the middle. Germline values: CDR1 SGHRS, CDR2 YFSETQ. The CDR3 spans 17 residues.

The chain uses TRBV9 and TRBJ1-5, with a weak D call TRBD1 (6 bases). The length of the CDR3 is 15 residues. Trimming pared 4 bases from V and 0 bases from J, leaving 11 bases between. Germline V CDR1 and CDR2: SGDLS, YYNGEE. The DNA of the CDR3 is TGTGCCAGCAGCCCCGGGGACACTAGCAATCAGCCCCAGCATTTT. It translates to CASSPGDTSNQPQHF.

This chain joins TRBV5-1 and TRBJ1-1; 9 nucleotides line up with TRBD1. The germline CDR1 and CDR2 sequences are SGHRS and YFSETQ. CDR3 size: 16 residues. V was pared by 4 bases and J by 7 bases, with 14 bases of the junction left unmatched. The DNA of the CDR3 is TGCGCCAGCAGCCTCCGGACAGGGGCCACCCCCAATGAAGCTTTCTTT. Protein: CASSLRTGATPNEAFF.

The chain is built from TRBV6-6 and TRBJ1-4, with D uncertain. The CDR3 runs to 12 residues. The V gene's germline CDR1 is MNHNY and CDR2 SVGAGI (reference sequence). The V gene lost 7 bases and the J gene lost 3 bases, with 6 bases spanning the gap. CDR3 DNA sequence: TGTGCCAGCAAAGGGTCTAATGAAAAACTGTTTTTT. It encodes CASKGSNEKLFF.

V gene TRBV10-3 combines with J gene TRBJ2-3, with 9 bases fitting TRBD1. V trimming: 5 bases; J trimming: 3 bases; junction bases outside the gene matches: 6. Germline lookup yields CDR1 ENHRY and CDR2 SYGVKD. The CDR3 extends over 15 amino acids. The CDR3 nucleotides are TGTGCCATCAGTCGGGGACAGGGAAGGACAGATACGCAGTATTTT. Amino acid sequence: CAISRGQGRTDTQYF.

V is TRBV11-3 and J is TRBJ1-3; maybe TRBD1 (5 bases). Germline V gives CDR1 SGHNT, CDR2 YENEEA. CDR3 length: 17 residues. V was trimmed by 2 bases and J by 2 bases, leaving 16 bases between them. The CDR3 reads CASSLWPRGVPGNTIYF. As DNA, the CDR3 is TGTGCCAGCAGCTTATGGCCACGGGGCGTACCTGGAAACACCATATATTTT.

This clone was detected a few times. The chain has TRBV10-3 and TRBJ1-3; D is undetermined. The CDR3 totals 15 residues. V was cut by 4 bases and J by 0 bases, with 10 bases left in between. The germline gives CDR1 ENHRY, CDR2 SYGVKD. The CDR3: CAISVGQNSGNTIYF. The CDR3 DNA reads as TGTGCCATCAGTGTAGGGCAGAACTCTGGAAACACCATATATTTT.

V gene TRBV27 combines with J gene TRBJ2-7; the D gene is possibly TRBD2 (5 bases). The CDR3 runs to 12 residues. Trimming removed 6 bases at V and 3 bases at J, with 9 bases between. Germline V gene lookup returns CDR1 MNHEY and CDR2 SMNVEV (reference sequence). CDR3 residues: CASRGASYEQYF. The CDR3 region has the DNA TGTGCCAGCAGGGGAGCGAGCTACGAGCAGTACTTC.

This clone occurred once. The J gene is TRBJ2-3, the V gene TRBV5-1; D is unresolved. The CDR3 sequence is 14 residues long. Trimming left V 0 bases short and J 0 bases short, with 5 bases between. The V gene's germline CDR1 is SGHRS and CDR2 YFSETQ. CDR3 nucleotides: TGCGCCAGCAGCTTGGGGCAGAGCACAGATACGCAGTATTTT. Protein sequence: CASSLGQSTDTQYF. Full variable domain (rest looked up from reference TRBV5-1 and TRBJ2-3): KAGVTQTPRYLIKTRGQQVTLSCSPISGHRSVSWYQQTPGQGLQFLFEYFSETQRNKGNFPGRFSGRQFSNSRSEMNVSTLELGDSALYLCASSLGQSTDTQYFGPGTRLTVL.

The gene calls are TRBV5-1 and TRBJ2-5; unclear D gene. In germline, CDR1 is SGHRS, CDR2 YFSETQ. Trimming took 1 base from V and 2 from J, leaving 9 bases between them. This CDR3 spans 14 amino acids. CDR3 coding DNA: TGCGCCAGCAGCTTGTCAGGCGGACAAGAGACCCAGTACTTC. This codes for CASSLSGGQETQYF.

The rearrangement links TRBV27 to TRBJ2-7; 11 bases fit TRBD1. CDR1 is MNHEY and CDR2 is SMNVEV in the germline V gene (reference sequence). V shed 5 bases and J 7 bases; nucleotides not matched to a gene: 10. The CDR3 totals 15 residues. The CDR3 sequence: CASSISGTGGVEQYF. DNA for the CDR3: TGTGCCAGCAGTATCTCCGGGACAGGGGGTGTAGAGCAGTACTTC.

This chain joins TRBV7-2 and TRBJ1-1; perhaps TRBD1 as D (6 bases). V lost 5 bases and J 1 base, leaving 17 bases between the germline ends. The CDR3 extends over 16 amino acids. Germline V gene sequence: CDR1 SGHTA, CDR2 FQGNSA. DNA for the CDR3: TGTGCCAGCAGCCCCCTTTCCAGGGGCAAGAACACTGAAGCTTTCTTT. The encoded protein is CASSPLSRGKNTEAFF.

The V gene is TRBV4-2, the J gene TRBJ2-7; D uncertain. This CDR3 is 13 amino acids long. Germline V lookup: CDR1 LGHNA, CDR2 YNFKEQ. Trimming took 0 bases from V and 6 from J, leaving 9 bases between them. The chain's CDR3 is CASSQEGFSEQYF. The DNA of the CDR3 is TGTGCCAGCAGCCAAGAAGGTTTCTCCGAGCAGTACTTC.

The CDR3 loop is CASRATGTGNTEAFF. The DNA for the CDR3 is TGTGCCAGCAGAGCAACCGGGACAGGGAACACTGAAGCTTTCTTT. The chain employs TRBV6-5 and TRBJ1-1; 8 bases agree with TRBD1. Per germline, CDR1 MNHEY and CDR2 SVGAGI. After removal of 6 bases from V and 1 base from J, the junction contained 7 bases not matched to a gene. The CDR3 sequence is 15 residues long.

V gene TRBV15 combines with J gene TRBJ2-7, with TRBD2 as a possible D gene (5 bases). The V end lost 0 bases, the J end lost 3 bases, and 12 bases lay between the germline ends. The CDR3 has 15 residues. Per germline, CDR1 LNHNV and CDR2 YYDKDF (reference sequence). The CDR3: CATSRDKGAYYEQYF. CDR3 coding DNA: TGTGCCACCAGCAGAGATAAGGGAGCCTACTACGAGCAGTACTTC.